This T cell receptor (beta chain) is drawn from a study of shared clonotypes between healthy human individuals. Study-wide results and caveats: As a rule, naive subsets had a larger estimated richness than memory subsets.

As to this clone: Its matching antigen is unknown.

The repertoire was sequenced with immunoSEQ multiplex PCR; TCRdb's copy has only in-frame clones and lacks some. This table holds about 1 million clones, more than 65% found once. The V and J ends lost 7 bases and 11 bases, in that order; junction bases with no gene match: 6. Per germline, CDR1 MNHNY and CDR2 SVGAGI (reference sequence). The CDR3 length is 11 residues. What was sequenced was memory CD4+ T cells sorted from blood. The subset was: CD45RA-negative fraction. The rearrangement links TRBV6-6 to TRBJ2-3, with 7 bases aligning to TRBD2. The TCR sequence derives from a man between 18 and 29 years old in good health. CDR3 sequence (DNA): TGTGCCAGCACCGACCGGGGGGTGCAGTATTTT. This encodes CASTDRGVQYF.